The rows below give T cell receptor beta chains drawn from one sample of a study of blood T cell repertoires in COVID-19. Profiling relied on immunoSEQ multiplex PCR, and the TCRdb table lists in-frame clones only, not all of them. This repertoire shows about 390,000 clones, just under 90% found once; its top ten account for around 10%. The sequencing input was PBMCs or T cells enriched from blood (not recorded which). These receptors came from a woman in her 50s who had recovered from COVID-19. Both conserved end residues are part of each CDR3. The order of the fields is CDR3 length, J gene, V gene, CDR3 protein.

length: 16; J: TRBJ2-1; V: TRBV27; CDR3: CASSPTRLAFLDEQFF
length: 15; J: TRBJ1-3; V: TRBV6-5; CDR3: CASSRDRLSGNTIYF
length: 14; J: TRBJ1-2; V: TRBV7-9; CDR3: CASSLQESAEGYTF
length: 15; J: TRBJ1-1; V: TRBV28; CDR3: CASSALDREDTEAFF
length: 12; J: TRBJ2-5; V: TRBV11-2; CDR3: CASSLRVETQYF
length: 16; J: TRBJ1-5; V: TRBV15; CDR3: CATSRDNTGGGQPQHF
length: 15; J: TRBJ2-2; V: TRBV28; CDR3: CASLAGPTRTGELFF
length: 15; J: TRBJ2-3; V: TRBV19; CDR3: CASSTLGGARPTQYF
length: 12; J: TRBJ2-7; V: TRBV29-1; CDR3: CSVADRAHEQYF
length: 14; J: TRBJ1-2; V: TRBV5-1; CDR3: CASSPGTVNYGYTF
length: 13; J: TRBJ2-1; V: TRBV9; CDR3: CASSGGSYNEQFF
length: 14; J: TRBJ2-1; V: TRBV11-2; CDR3: CASSLFEFGNEQFF
length: 15; J: TRBJ1-2; V: TRBV4-1; CDR3: CASSPQGLGGIGYTF
length: 14; J: TRBJ1-4; V: TRBV5-1; CDR3: CASSSGQGREKLFF
length: 13; J: TRBJ1-2; V: TRBV12-3/TRBV12-4; CDR3: CASSPGTVYGYTF
length: 15; J: TRBJ2-5; V: TRBV13; CDR3: CASSLLRGSQETQYF
length: 13; J: TRBJ2-2; V: TRBV6-5; CDR3: CASIGGNTGELFF
length: 15; J: TRBJ1-3; V: TRBV27; CDR3: CASSPSWGVVNTIYF
length: 15; J: TRBJ2-1; V: TRBV2; CDR3: CASSEGQVVYNEQFF
length: 13; J: TRBJ1-5; V: TRBV28; CDR3: CASSTGLNQPQHF
length: 16; J: TRBJ2-7; V: TRBV5-1; CDR3: CASSLSGQRDPTGQYF
length: 14; J: TRBJ2-7; V: TRBV19; CDR3: CASSIFWAGGEQYF
length: 16; J: TRBJ2-1; V: TRBV24-1; CDR3: CATSDFLGTGHPEQFF
length: 15; J: TRBJ1-5; V: TRBV4-1; CDR3: CASSQDPGGFWPQHF
length: 15; J: TRBJ2-7; V: TRBV19; CDR3: CASSPRQGAGHEQYF
length: 16; J: TRBJ2-7; V: TRBV7-2; CDR3: CASSLALAGVTYEQYF
length: 16; J: TRBJ2-1; V: TRBV5-1; CDR3: CASSLGSSGTYNEQFF
length: 15; J: TRBJ1-2; V: TRBV27; CDR3: CASSLKPGTNYGYTF
length: 15; J: TRBJ1-4; V: TRBV28; CDR3: CASASPDRENKKLFF
length: 15; J: TRBJ1-3; V: TRBV2; CDR3: CASSDDWSSGNTIYF
length: 16; J: TRBJ2-7; V: TRBV5-5; CDR3: CARSLARGGEASEQYF
length: 12; J: TRBJ2-4; V: TRBV3-1/TRBV3-2; CDR3: CASSRGGNIQYF
length: 18; J: TRBJ2-1; V: TRBV4-2; CDR3: CASSQDSGLAGGPNEQFF
length: 14; J: TRBJ2-6; V: TRBV9; CDR3: CASSAITGANVLTF
length: 12; J: TRBJ1-5; V: TRBV28; CDR3: CASSPQGRSQHF
length: 12; J: TRBJ1-2; V: TRBV30; CDR3: CAWRYQVGGYTF
length: 16; J: TRBJ1-4; V: TRBV7-8; CDR3: CASSPQGARPNEKLFF
length: 16; J: TRBJ1-5; V: TRBV4-2; CDR3: CASSQESGLWGQPQHF
length: 15; J: TRBJ2-7; V: TRBV28; CDR3: CASSSPGTASYEQYF
length: 15; J: TRBJ1-6; V: TRBV7-2; CDR3: CASSLVGGDNSPLHF
length: 13; J: TRBJ1-6; V: TRBV12-3/TRBV12-4; CDR3: CASSGTGSVPLHF
length: 15; J: TRBJ1-1; V: TRBV25-1; CDR3: CASSNPGGKDTEAFF
length: 14; J: TRBJ1-2; V: TRBV7-2; CDR3: CASSLDNRSRGYTF
length: 14; J: TRBJ1-2; V: TRBV19; CDR3: CASLRKGTDYGYTF
length: 16; J: TRBJ2-1; V: TRBV9; CDR3: CASSGSTSGNYNEQFF
length: 12; J: TRBJ2-7; V: TRBV9; CDR3: CASSPGDYEQYF
length: 19; J: TRBJ1-3; V: TRBV28; CDR3: CASSLSIVGTAHSGNTIYF
length: 15; J: TRBJ1-6; V: TRBV23-1; CDR3: CASSQAHQLNSPLHF
length: 15; J: TRBJ1-6; V: TRBV9; CDR3: CASSTGGTRDSPLHF
length: 14; J: TRBJ1-2; V: TRBV3-1/TRBV3-2; CDR3: CASSQAPGNYGYTF
length: 14; J: TRBJ1-6; V: TRBV28; CDR3: CASRGTGGNSPLHF
length: 13; J: TRBJ1-5; V: TRBV30; CDR3: CAWSKGEGQPQHF
length: 15; J: TRBJ1-5; V: TRBV5-5; CDR3: CASSFSDRTYQPQHF
length: 14; J: TRBJ1-5; V: TRBV4-1; CDR3: CASSQVLGNQPQHF
length: 15; J: TRBJ2-5; V: TRBV10-2; CDR3: CASSVSQGVGETQYF
length: 17; J: TRBJ2-2; V: TRBV5-6; CDR3: CASSLGWGSTNTGELFF
length: 16; J: TRBJ1-1; V: TRBV4-3; CDR3: CASSQEVRWRNTEAFF
length: 17; J: TRBJ1-1; V: TRBV3-1/TRBV3-2; CDR3: CASSQGGAGGTNTEAFF